What follows is one T cell receptor beta chain and its context. No antigen is known for it. This entry comes from a study of OX40 agonist ivuxolimab in advanced cancers. Points from the study as a whole: At 0.1 to 3.0 mg/kg, CD4+ and CD8+ blood T cells expanded clonally by week 6. Expanded clones were, on average, more numerous among CD8+ T cells than CD4+.

Some clones are missing from TCRdb's copy, which holds only in-frame ones; the method was immunoSEQ multiplex PCR. Among approximately 84,000 clones listed, roughly 94% were seen once. There are 14 residues in the CDR3. The J segment lost 8 bases and the V segment lost 6 bases, leaving 9 bases of the junction unmatched. CDR1 SGHRS and CDR2 YFSETQ come from the germline V gene. The sample was CD4+ or CD8+ T cells sorted from blood, taken in a trial of the OX40 agonist ivuxolimab. The sequence was obtained from an adult with an advanced solid tumor such as melanoma, head and neck, liver or kidney cancer. This chain links TRBV5-1 with TRBJ2-1; 9 nucleotides align to TRBD1. CDR3 region: CASTVGTGFHEQFF. As DNA, the CDR3 is TGCGCCAGCACGGTCGGGACAGGGTTCCATGAGCAGTTCTTC.